The rows below give T cell receptor beta chains drawn from one sample of a study of long-term antiretroviral therapy in people with HIV. Profiled with immunoSEQ multiplex PCR; TCRdb holds only in-frame clones, not every one. Of around 23,000 clones listed, 70% to 85% were seen once; the top ten hold 5.5% to 6%. The sample here was unsorted PBMCs, taken 4.4 years after starting antiretroviral therapy. The source is a man aged 25-45 years with HIV. The CDR3 runs from the conserved cysteine through the conserved F or W. D genes are given only for firm matches. Clone size, where shown, is once, few, many, or a class for clones that have expanded.

j_call clone_size d_call cdr3_length v_call cdr3_nt cdr3_aa
TRBJ2-7 NA NA 11 TRBV11-2 TGTGCCAGCAGCTTCAGCTACGAGCAGTACTTC CASSFSYEQYF
TRBJ2-7 few TRBD2 13 TRBV2 TGTGCCAGCAGTCTAGCGGGAACGAGGGAGCAGTACTTC CASSLAGTREQYF
TRBJ2-1 NA NA 13 TRBV7-8 TGTGCCAGCAGCCCCGGGGGCCCCAATGAGCAGTTCTTC CASSPGGPNEQFF
TRBJ2-7 NA NA 13 TRBV19 TGTGCCAGTAGTAGGCTAAGCTCCTACGAGCAGTACTTC CASSRLSSYEQYF
TRBJ1-4 NA NA 15 TRBV5-6 TGTGCCAGCAGCACCCCGGGACGGAGTAATGAAAAACTGTTTTTT CASSTPGRSNEKLFF
TRBJ1-5 NA NA 15 TRBV27 TGTGCCAGCAACCCCACAGCTATACTAAATCAGCCCCAGCATTTT CASNPTAILNQPQHF
TRBJ2-2 NA TRBD2 15 TRBV10-2 TGCGCCAGCAATGATCGCGGGGGGGCCGGCGGGGAGCTGTTTTTT CASNDRGGAGGELFF
TRBJ2-7 few NA 14 TRBV28 TGTGCCAGCAGTTTGGGGACAGCGGGCTACGAGCAGTACTTC CASSLGTAGYEQYF
TRBJ1-1 NA NA 11 TRBV6-5 TGTGCCAGCTTAGGGAACACTGAAGCTTTCTTT CASLGNTEAFF
TRBJ2-3 once TRBD2 15 TRBV5-1 TGCGCCAGCAGCTTGCGGCTAGCGGGGTCAGATACGCAGTATTTT CASSLRLAGSDTQYF
TRBJ2-7 NA TRBD2 15 TRBV7-7 TGTGCTAGCAGCTGGGGGACTAGCGGAAACTACGAGCAGTACTTC CASSWGTSGNYEQYF
TRBJ2-1 NA NA 14 TRBV9 TGTGCCAGCAGCGTCATCGGGATCCGCAATGAGCAGTTCTTC CASSVIGIRNEQFF
TRBJ2-2 NA NA 14 TRBV7-6 TGTGCCAGCAGCAGCGGTGGGCCGGCCGGGGAGCTGTTTTTT CASSSGGPAGELFF
TRBJ2-1 NA TRBD2 15 TRBV5-1 TGCGCCAGCAGCTTGTTGTCTAGCGGATACAATGAGCAGTTCTTC CASSLLSSGYNEQFF
TRBJ1-1 NA TRBD1 14 TRBV5-1 TGCGCCAGCAGCCCCTACAGGGGGTCCACTGAAGCTTTCTTT CASSPYRGSTEAFF
TRBJ2-1 NA NA 14 TRBV5-5 TGTGCCAGCAGCTTGGTGTACCCCGTCAATGAGCAGTTCTTC CASSLVYPVNEQFF
TRBJ2-7 NA NA 15 TRBV18 TGTGCCAGCTCACCTAAGCAGGGGAGCTCCTACGAGCAGTACTTC CASSPKQGSSYEQYF